This T cell receptor (beta chain) was sequenced during a study of T cells in Graves' hyperthyroidism and ophthalmopathy. This clonotype has a handful of counts. The CDR3 sequence is 17 residues long. The J segment lost 2 bases and the V segment lost 9 bases, leaving 16 bases of the junction unmatched. Germline CDR1 and CDR2: SGHAT and FQNNGV. RNA transcripts yielded amplified TCR beta CDR3 regions. HTBI primers were the set used in a first-round RT-PCR of the TCR CDR3. MiXCR, run by TCRdb on the multiplex PCR reads, gives a single entry per CDR3 protein. The sample consists of over 450,000 distinct CDR3 sequences, about 15% of them appearing once. Ophthalmopathy patients had Clinical Activity Score at least 3, NOSPECS grade at least 4, duration under 3 months.

This TCR was sampled from a woman aged 18-29 years with Graves' ophthalmopathy. The rearrangement links TRBV11-2 to TRBJ2-3, with 8 positions matching TRBD2. The sequenced sample consisted of blood. CDR3 loop: CASKGPEREYITDTQYF. CDR3 DNA: TGTGCCAGTAAGGGGCCGGAGCGGGAGTATATCACAGATACGCAGTATTTT.